The present T cell receptor (beta chain) was sequenced within a study of cytomegalovirus exposure and HLA in healthy donors. TCRdb keeps only in-frame clones here, not all; method: immunoSEQ multiplex PCR. This sample carries more than 85,000 clones, roughly 94% of them seen once, and the ten largest clones take 0.89%. This CDR3 spans 15 amino acids. V was shortened by 1 base and J by 6 bases, with 17 bases between the two germline ends. Germline CDR1 is SGDLS and CDR2 is YYNGEE. The specimen was PBMCs. The TCR comes from a woman younger than 30 in good health and CMV-seronegative. The chain has TRBV9 and TRBJ2-7, with D maybe TRBD1 (6 bases). The CDR3: CASSVNVRLGAEQYF. CDR3 nucleotides: TGTGCCAGCAGCGTAAACGTCAGACTGGGGGCCGAGCAGTACTTC.